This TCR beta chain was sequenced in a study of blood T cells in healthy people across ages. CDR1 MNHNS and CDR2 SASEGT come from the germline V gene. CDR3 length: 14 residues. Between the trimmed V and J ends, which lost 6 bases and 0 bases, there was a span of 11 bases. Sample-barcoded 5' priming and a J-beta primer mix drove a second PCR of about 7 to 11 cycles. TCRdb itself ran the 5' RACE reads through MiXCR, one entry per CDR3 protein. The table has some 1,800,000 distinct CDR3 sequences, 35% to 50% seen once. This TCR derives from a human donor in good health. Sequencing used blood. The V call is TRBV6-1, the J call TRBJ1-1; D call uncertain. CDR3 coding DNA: TGTGCCAGCAGGCCGAATGCAGTGAACACTGAAGCTTTCTTT. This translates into CASRPNAVNTEAFF.